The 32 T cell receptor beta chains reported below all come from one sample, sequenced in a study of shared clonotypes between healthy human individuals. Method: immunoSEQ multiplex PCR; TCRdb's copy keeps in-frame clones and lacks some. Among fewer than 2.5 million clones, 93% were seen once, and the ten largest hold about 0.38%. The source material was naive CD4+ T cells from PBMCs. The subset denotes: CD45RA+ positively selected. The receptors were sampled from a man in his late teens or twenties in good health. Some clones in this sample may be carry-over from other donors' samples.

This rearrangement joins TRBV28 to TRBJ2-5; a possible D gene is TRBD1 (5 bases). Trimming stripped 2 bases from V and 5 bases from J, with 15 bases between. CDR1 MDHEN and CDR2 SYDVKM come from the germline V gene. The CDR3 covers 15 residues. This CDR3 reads CASSLDSRDLETQYF. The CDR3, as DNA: TGTGCCAGCAGTTTAGACAGTAGGGATTTGGAGACCCAGTACTTC.

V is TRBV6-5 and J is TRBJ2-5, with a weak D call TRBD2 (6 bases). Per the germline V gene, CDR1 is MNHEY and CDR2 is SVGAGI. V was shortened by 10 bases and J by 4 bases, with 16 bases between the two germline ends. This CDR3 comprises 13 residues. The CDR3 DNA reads TGTGCCACATCGGCGGGGAGTAGAGAGACCCAGTACTTC. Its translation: CATSAGSRETQYF.

This CDR3 reads CASSLGVAAGPDTQYF. The CDR3 DNA follows: TGTGCCAGCAGCTTGGGGGTGGCGGCAGGTCCAGATACGCAGTATTTT. V gene TRBV11-2 combines with J gene TRBJ2-3, with D perhaps matching TRBD1 or TRBD2 (5 bases each). Germline V gene data show CDR1 as SGHAT and CDR2 as FQNNGV. The CDR3 is 16 amino acids. Trimming left V 3 bases short and J 4 bases short, with 17 bases between.

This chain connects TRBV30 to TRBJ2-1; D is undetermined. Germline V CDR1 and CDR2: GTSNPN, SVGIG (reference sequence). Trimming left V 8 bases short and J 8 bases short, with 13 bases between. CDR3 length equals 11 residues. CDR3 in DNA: TGTGCCGGATCTCACGTAGATGAGCAGTTCTTC. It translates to CAGSHVDEQFF.

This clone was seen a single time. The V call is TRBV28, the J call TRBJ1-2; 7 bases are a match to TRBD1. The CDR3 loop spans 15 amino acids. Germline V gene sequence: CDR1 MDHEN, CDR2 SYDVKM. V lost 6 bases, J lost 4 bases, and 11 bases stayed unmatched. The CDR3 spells CASSSTGTVSYGYTF. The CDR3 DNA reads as TGTGCCAGCAGCTCTACCGGGACAGTGTCCTATGGCTACACCTTC.

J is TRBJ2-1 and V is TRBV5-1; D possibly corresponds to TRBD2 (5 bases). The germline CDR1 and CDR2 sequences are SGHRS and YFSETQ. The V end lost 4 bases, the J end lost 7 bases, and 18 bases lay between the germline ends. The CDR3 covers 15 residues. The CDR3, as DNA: TGCGCCAGCAGCCAGGACTCGCCGAGAGTGAATGAGCAGTTCTTC. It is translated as CASSQDSPRVNEQFF.

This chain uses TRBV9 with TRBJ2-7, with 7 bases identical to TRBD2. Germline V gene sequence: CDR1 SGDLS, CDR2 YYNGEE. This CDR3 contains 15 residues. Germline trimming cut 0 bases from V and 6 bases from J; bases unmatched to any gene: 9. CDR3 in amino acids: CASSVEASGIVEQYF. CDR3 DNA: TGTGCCAGCAGCGTAGAGGCTAGCGGTATTGTCGAGCAGTACTTC. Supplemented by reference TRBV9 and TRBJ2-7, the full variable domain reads DSGVTQTPKHLITATGQRVTLRCSPRSGDLSVYWYQQSLDQGLQFLIQYYNGEERAKGNILERFSAQQFPDLHSELNLSSLELGDSALYFCASSVEASGIVEQYFGPGTRLTVT.

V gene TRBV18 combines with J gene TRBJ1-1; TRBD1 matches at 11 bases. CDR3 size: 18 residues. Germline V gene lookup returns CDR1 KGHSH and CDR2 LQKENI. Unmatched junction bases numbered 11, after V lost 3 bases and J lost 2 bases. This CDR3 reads CASSPLTGTGGLNTEAFF. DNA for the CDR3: TGTGCCAGCTCACCTCTTACCGGGACAGGGGGGCTTAACACTGAAGCTTTCTTT.

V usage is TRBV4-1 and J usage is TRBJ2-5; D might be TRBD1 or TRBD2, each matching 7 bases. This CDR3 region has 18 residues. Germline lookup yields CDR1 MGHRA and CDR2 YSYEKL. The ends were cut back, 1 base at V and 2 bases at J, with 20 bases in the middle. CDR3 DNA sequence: TGCGCCAGCAGCCAAGTAATATCCAGGGGGACTAAACAAGAGACCCAGTACTTC. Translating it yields CASSQVISRGTKQETQYF.

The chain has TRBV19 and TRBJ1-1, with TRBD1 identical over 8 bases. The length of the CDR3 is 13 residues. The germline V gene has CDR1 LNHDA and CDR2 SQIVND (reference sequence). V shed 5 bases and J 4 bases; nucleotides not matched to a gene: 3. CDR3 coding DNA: TGTGCCAGTAGTCACAGGGGGTTCACTGAAGCTTTCTTT. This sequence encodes CASSHRGFTEAFF.

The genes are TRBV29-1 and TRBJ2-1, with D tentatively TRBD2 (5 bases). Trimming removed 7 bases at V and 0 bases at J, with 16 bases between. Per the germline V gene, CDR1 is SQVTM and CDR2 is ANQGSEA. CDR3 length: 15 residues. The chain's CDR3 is CSALSAESSYNEQFF. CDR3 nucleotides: TGCAGCGCCCTTTCAGCGGAGAGCTCCTACAATGAGCAGTTCTTC.

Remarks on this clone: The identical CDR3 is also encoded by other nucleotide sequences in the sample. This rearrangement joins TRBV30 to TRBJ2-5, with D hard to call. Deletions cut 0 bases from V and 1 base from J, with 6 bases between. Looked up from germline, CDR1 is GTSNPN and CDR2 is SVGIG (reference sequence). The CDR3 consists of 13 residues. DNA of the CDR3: TGTGCCTGGAGTGTAACGCTCCAAGAGACCCAGTACTTC. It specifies CAWSVTLQETQYF.

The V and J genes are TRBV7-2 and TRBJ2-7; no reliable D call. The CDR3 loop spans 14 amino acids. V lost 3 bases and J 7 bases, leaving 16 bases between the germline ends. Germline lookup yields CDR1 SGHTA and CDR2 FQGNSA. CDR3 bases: TGTGCCAGCAGCTTTGACCCTGGACCATGGGAGCAGTACTTC. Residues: CASSFDPGPWEQYF.

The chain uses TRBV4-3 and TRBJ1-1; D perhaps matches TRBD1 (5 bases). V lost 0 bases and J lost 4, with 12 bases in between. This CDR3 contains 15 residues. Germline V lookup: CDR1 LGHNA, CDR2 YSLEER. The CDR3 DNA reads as TGCGCCAGCAGCCAAGATGGGGGAGGGTTCACTGAAGCTTTCTTT. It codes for CASSQDGGGFTEAFF.

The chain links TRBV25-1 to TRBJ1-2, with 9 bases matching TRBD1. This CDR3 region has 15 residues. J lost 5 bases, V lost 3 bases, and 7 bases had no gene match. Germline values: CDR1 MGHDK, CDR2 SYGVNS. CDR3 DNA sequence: TGTGCCAGCAGTGACCCGGGACAGGGCCCATATGGCTACACCTTC. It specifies CASSDPGQGPYGYTF.

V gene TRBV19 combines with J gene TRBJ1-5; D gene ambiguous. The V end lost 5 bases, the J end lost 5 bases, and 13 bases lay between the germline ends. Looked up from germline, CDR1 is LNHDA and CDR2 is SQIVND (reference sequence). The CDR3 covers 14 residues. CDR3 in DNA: TGTGCCAGTAGTCCGACGTCCCGCGATCAGCCCCAGCATTTT. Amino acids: CASSPTSRDQPQHF.

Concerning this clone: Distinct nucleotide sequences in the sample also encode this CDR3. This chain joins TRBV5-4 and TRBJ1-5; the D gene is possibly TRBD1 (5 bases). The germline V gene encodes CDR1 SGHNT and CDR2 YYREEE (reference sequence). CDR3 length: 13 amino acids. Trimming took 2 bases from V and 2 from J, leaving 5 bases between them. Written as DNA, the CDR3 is TGTGCCAGCAGCTTACAGGGCAATCAGCCCCAGCATTTT. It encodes CASSLQGNQPQHF.

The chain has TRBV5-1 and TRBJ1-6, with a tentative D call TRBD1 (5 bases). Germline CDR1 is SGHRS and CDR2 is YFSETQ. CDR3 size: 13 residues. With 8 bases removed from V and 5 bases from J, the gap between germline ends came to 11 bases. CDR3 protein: CASNTGDNSPLHF. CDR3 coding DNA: TGCGCCAGTAACACAGGAGATAATTCACCCCTCCACTTT.

CDR3 loop: CSVEAGGTTDTQYF. DNA for the CDR3: TGCAGCGTTGAAGCGGGAGGAACCACAGATACGCAGTATTTT. The chain has TRBV29-1 and TRBJ2-3; 7 positions match TRBD2. The J segment lost 2 bases and the V segment lost 1 base, leaving 3 bases of the junction unmatched. In germline, CDR1 is SQVTM, CDR2 ANQGSEA. The CDR3 sequence is 14 residues long.

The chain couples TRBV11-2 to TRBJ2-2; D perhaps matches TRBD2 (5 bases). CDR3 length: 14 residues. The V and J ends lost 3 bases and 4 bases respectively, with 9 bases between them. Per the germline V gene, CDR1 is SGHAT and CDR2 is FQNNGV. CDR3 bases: TGTGCCAGCAGCTTTAGAGGGAGCACCGGGGAGCTGTTTTTT. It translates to CASSFRGSTGELFF.

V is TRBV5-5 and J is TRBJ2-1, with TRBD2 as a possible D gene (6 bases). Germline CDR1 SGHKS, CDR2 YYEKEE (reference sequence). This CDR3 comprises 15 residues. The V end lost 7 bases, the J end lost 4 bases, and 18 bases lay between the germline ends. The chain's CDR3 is CASLVGAGDYNEQFF. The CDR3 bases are TGTGCCAGCCTTGTGGGAGCGGGTGATTACAATGAGCAGTTCTTC.

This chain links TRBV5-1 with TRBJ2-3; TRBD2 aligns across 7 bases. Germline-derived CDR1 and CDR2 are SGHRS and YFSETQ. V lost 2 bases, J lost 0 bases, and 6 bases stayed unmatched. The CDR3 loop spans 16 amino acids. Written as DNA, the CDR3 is TGCGCCAGCAGCTTAAGCGGGGACCCTAGCACAGATACGCAGTATTTT. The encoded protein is CASSLSGDPSTDTQYF. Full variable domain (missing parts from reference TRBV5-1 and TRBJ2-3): KAGVTQTPRYLIKTRGQQVTLSCSPISGHRSVSWYQQTPGQGLQFLFEYFSETQRNKGNFPGRFSGRQFSNSRSEMNVSTLELGDSALYLCASSLSGDPSTDTQYFGPGTRLTVL.

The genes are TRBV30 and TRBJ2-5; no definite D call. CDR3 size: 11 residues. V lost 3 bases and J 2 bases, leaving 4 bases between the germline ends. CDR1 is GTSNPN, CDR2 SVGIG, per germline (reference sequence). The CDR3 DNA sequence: TGTGCCTGGAGATTACAAGAGACCCAGTACTTC. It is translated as CAWRLQETQYF.

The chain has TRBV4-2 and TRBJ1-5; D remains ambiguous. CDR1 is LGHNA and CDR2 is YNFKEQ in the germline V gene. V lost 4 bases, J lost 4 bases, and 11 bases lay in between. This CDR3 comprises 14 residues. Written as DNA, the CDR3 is TGTGCCAGCAGCCTCACTCGGCTAAATCAGCCCCAGCATTTT. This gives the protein CASSLTRLNQPQHF.

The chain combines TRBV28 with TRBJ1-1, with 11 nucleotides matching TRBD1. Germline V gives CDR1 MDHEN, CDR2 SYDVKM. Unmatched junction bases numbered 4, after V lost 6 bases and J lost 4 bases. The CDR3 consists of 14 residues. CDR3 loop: CASRGTGGLTEAFF. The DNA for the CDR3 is TGTGCCAGCAGGGGGACAGGGGGACTCACTGAAGCTTTCTTT.

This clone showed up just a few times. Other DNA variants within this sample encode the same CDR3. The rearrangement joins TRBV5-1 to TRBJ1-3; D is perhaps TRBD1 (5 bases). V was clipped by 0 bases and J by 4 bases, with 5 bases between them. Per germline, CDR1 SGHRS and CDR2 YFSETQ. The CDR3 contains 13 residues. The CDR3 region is CASSLDRGNTIYF. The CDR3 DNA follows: TGCGCCAGCAGCTTGGACAGGGGAAACACCATATATTTT.

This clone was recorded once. The CDR3 reads CASSQFSLDEQYF. CDR3 in DNA: TGTGCCAGCTCTCAGTTTAGCCTGGACGAGCAGTACTTC. This sequence joins TRBV18 and TRBJ2-7; D is ambiguous. CDR1 and CDR2 from the germline V gene are KGHSH and LQKENI. V gave up 6 bases and J gave up 5 bases, with 14 bases separating them. This CDR3 comprises 13 residues.

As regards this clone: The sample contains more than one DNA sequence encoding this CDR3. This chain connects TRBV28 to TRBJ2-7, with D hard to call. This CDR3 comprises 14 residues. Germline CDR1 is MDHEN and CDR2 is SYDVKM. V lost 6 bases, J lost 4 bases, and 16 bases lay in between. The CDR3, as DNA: TGTGCCAGCAGCCTCTCGTCCCCTCCATACGAGCAGTACTTC. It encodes CASSLSSPPYEQYF. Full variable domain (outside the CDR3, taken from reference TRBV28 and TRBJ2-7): DVKVTQSSRYLVKRTGEKVFLECVQDMDHENMFWYRQDPGLGLRLIYFSYDVKMKEKGDIPEGYSVSREKKERFSLILESASTNQTSMYLCASSLSSPPYEQYFGPGTRLTVT.

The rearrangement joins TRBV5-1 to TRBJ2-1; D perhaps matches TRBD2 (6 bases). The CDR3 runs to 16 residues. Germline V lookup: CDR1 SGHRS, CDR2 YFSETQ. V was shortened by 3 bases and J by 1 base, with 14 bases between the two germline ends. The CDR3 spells CASSSLLAQSYNEQFF. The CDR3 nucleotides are TGCGCCAGCAGCTCACTACTAGCCCAGTCCTACAATGAGCAGTTCTTC.

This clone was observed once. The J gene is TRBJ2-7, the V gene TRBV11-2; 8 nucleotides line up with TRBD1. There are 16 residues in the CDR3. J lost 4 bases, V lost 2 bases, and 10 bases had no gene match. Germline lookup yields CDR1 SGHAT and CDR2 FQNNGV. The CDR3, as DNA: TGTGCCAGCAGCTTAATTCCGCGACAGGGGAGTTACGAGCAGTACTTC. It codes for CASSLIPRQGSYEQYF.

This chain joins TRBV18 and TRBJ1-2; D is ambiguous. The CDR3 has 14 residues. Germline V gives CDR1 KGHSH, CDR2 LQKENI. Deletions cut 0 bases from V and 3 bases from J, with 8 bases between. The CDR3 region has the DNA TGTGCCAGCTCACCACCCGCAAAGGACTATGGCTACACCTTC. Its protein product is CASSPPAKDYGYTF.

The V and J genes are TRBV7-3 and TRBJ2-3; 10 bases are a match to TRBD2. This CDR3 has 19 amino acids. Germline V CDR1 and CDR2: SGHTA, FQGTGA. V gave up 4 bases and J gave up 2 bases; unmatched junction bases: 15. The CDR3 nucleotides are TGTGCCAGCAGCTCCGCCCTTATAAGCGGGAGGGCCGACACAGATACGCAGTATTTT. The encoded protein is CASSSALISGRADTDTQYF. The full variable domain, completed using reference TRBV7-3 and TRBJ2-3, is GAGVSQTPSNKVTEKGKYVELRCDPISGHTALYWYRQSLGQGPEFLIYFQGTGAADDSGLPNDRFFAVRPEGSVSTLKIQRTERGDSAVYLCASSSALISGRADTDTQYFGPGTRLTVL.